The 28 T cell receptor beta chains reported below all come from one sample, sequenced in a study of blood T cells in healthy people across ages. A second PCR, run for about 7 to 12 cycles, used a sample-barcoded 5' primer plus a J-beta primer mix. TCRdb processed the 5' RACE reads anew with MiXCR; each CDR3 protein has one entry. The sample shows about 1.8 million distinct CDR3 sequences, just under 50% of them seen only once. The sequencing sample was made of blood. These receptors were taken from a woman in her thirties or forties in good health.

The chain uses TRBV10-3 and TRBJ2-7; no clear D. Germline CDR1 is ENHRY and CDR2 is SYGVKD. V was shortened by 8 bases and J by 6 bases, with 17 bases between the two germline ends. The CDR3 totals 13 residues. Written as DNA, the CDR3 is TGTGCCATCGCGACCGTTCTCGATTCCGAGCAGTACTTC. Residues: CAIATVLDSEQYF.

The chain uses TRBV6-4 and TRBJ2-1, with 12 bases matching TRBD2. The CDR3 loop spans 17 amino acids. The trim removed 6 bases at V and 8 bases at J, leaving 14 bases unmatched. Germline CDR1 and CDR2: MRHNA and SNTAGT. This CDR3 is CASSVLAGGASRDEQFF. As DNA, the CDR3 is TGTGCCAGCAGCGTACTAGCGGGGGGTGCGTCACGTGATGAGCAGTTCTTC.

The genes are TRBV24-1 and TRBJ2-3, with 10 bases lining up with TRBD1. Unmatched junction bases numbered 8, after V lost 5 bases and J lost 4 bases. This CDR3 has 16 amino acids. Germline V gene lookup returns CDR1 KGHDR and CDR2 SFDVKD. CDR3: CATSATETGGSDTQYF. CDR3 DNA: TGTGCCACCAGTGCAACCGAGACAGGGGGCTCAGATACGCAGTATTTT.

The CDR3 protein is CASGRDWLSGDTQYF. The DNA of the CDR3 is TGTGCCAGCGGGAGGGACTGGCTGTCGGGTGATACGCAGTATTTT. The V call is TRBV7-2, the J call TRBJ2-3, with 7 bases fitting TRBD2. The length of the CDR3 is 15 residues. The junction had 14 bases not matched to a gene; V was cut back by 8 bases and J by 6 bases. Germline V gene data show CDR1 as SGHTA and CDR2 as FQGNSA.

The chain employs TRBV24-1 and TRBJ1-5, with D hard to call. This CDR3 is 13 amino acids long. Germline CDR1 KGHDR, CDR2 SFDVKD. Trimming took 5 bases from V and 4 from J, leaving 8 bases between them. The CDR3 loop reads CATSGQPNQPQHF. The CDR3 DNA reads TGTGCCACCAGTGGTCAACCGAATCAGCCCCAGCATTTT.

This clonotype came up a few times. The CDR3 region has the DNA TGTGCCACCTCCTCCCCGAACCAAGAGACCCAGTACTTC. Translated, it gives CATSSPNQETQYF. The rearrangement uses TRBV12-3 or TRBV12-4 and TRBJ2-5; no clear D. The ends were cut back, 10 bases at V and 0 bases at J, with 12 bases in the middle. The CDR3 runs to 13 residues.

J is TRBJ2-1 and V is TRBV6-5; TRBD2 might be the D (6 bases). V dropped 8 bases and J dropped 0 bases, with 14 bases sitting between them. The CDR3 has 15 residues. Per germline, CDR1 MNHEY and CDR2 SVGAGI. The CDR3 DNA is TGTGCCAGCGGGCCTCGGGAGAGCTCCTACAATGAGCAGTTCTTC. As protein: CASGPRESSYNEQFF.

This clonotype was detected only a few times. Here the CDR3 DNA reads TGTGCCAGCAGCTTTAGGAGGGCGGCTACAAATGAGCAGTTCTTC. Its protein is CASSFRRAATNEQFF. This sequence joins TRBV7-2 and TRBJ2-1; tentatively, D is TRBD2 (6 bases). The CDR3 runs 15 residues. Germline lookup yields CDR1 SGHTA and CDR2 FQGNSA. Trimming stripped 3 bases from V and 7 bases from J, with 16 bases between.

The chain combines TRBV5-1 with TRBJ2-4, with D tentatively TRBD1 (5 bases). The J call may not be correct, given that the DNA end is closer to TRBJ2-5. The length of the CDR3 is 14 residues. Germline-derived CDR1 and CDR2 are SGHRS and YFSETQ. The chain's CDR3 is CASSPFRGHGTQYF. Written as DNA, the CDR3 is TGCGCCAGCAGCCCCTTTAGAGGACATGGGACCCAGTACTTC.

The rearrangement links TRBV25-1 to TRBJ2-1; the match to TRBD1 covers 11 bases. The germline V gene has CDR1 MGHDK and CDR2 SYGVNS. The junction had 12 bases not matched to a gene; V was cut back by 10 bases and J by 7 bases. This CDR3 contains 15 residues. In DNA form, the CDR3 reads TGTGCCACATGGGTACGGGACAGGGGGTTTAATGAGCAGTTCTTC. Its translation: CATWVRDRGFNEQFF.

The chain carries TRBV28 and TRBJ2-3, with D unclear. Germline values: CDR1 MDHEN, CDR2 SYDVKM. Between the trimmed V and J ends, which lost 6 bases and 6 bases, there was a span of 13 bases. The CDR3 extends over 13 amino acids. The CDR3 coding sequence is TGTGCCAGCAGCCCCCCACCTCACGATACGCAGTATTTT. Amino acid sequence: CASSPPPHDTQYF.

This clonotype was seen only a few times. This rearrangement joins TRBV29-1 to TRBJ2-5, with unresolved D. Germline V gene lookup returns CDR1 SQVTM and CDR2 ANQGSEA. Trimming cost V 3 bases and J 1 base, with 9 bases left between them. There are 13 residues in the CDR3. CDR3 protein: CSVDVHSQETQYF. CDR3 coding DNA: TGCAGCGTTGACGTTCACAGCCAAGAGACCCAGTACTTC.

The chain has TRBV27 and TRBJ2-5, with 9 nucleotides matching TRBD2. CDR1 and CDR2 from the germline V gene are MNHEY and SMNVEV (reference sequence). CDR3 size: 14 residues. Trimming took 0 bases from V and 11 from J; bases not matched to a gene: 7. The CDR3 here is CASSLSASGDQQYF. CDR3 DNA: TGTGCCAGCAGTTTATCTGCTAGCGGGGACCAGCAGTACTTC.

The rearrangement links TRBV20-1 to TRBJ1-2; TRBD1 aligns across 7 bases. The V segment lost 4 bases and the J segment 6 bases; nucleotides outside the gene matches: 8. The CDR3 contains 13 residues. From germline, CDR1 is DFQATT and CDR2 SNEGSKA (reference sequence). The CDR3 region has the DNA TGCAGTGCTATCGAAGACAGGGCTGATGGCTACACCTTC. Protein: CSAIEDRADGYTF.

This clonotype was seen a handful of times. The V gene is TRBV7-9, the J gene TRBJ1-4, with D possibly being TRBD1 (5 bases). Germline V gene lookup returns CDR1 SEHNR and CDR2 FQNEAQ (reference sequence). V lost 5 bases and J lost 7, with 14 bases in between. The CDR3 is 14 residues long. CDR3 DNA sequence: TGTGCCAGCAGCGCACGACAGTATAGTGAAAAACTGTTTTTT. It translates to CASSARQYSEKLFF. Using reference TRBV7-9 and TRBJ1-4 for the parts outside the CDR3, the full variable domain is DTGVSQNPRHKITKRGQNVTFRCDPISEHNRLYWYRQTLGQGPEFLTYFQNEAQLEKSRLLSDRFSAERPKGSFSTLEIQRTEQGDSAMYLCASSARQYSEKLFFGSGTQLSVL.

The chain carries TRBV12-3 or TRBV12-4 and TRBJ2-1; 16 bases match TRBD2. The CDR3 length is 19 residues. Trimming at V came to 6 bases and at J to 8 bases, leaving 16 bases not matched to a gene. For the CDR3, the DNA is TGTGCCAGCAGCCCGGGACTAGCGGGGGGGCCGAGAATCGTGGATGAGCAGTTCTTC. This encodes CASSPGLAGGPRIVDEQFF.

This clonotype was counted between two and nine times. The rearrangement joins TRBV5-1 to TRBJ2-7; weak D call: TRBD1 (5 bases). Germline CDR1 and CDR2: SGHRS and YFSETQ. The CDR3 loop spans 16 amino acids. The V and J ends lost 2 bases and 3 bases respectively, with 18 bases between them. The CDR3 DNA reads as TGCGCCAGCAGCTTCGGAAGGGGCCAACTCCTCTACGAGCAGTACTTC. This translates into CASSFGRGQLLYEQYF.

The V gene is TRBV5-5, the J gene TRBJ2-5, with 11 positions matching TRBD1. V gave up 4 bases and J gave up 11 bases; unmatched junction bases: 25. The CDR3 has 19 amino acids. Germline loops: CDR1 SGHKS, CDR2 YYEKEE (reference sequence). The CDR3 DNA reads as TGTGCCAGCAGCCCGGCCGGGACAGGGGGTCGAACTGGCTACAATGAGCAGTACTTC. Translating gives CASSPAGTGGRTGYNEQYF.

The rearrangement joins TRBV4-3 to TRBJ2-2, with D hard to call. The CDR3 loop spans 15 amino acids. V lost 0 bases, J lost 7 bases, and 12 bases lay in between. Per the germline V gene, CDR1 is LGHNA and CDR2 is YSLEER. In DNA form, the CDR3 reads TGCGCCAGCAGCCAAGATGGGCAGGCCAACGGGGAGCTGTTTTTT. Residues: CASSQDGQANGELFF.

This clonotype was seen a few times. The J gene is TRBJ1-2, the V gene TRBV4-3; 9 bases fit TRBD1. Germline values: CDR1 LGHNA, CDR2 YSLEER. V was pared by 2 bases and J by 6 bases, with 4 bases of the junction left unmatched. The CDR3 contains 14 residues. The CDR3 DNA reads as TGCGCCAGCAGCCAAACACGACAGGGGGATGGCTACACCTTC. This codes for CASSQTRQGDGYTF.

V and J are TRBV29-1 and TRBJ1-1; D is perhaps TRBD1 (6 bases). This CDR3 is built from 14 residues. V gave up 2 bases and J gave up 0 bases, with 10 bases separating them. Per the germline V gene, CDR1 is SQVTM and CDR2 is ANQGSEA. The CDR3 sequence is CSVETGPMNTEAFF. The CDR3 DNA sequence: TGCAGCGTTGAAACAGGGCCCATGAACACTGAAGCTTTCTTT.

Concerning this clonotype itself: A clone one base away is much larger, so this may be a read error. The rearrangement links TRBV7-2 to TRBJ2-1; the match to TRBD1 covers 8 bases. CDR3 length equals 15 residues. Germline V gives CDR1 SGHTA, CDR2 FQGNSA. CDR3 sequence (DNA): TGTGCCAGCAGCTATGACAGGGGTTATTACAATGGGCAGTTCTTC. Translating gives CASSYDRGYYNGQFF.

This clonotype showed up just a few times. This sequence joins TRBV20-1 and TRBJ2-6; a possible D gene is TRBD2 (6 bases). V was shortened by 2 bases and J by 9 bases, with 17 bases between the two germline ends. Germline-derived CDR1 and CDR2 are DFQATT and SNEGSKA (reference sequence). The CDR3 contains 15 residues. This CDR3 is CSARQVRAGHNVLTF. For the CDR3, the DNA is TGCAGTGCTAGACAGGTCAGGGCGGGGCACAACGTCCTGACTTTC.

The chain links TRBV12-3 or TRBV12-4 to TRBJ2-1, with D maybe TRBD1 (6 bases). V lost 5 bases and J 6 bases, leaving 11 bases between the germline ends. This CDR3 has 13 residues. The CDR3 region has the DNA TGTGCCAGCAGTCTCGACAGGATCAATGAGCAGTTCTTC. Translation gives CASSLDRINEQFF.

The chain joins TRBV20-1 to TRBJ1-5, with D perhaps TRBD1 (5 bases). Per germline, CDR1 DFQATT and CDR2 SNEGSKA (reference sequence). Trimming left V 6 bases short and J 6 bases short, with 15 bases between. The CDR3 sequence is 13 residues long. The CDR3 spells CSARDLSGQPQHF. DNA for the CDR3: TGCAGTGCCAGGGACCTGTCAGGTCAGCCCCAGCATTTT.

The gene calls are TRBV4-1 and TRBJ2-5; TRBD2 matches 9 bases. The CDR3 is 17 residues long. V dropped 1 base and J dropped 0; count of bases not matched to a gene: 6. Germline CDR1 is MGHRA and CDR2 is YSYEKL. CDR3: CASSQGMAGGNQETQYF. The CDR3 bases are TGCGCCAGCAGCCAAGGGATGGCGGGGGGGAACCAAGAGACCCAGTACTTC.

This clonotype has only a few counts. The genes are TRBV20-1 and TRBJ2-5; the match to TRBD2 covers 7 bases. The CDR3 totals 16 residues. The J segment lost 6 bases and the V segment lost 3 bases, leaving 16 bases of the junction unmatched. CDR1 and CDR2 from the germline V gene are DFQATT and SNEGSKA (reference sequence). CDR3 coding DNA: TGCAGTGCTAGGTCGCGACTAGCTGGGTCGGAAAAGACCCAGTACTTC. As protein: CSARSRLAGSEKTQYF.

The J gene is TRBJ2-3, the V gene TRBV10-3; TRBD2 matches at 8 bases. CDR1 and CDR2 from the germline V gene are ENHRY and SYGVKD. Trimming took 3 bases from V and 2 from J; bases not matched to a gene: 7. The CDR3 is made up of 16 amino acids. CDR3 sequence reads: CAISESGGALTDTQYF. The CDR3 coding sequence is TGTGCCATCAGTGAATCGGGGGGGGCACTCACAGATACGCAGTATTTT.